The TCR beta chain under discussion was sequenced for a study of regulatory T cells in long-lasting Graves disease. Study findings and constraints: With persistent disease, TRBV28, TRBJ1-2 and TRBJ2-5 were the favored segments. Whereas new patients shared 966 public clonotypes, persistent patients shared more, at about 2,500.

The CDR3 loop spans 13 amino acids. Germline V lookup: CDR1 MNHEY, CDR2 SMNVEV (reference sequence). V lost 5 bases and J 4 bases, leaving 8 bases between the germline ends. Relying on iRepertoire HTBI primers and Arm-PCR of CDR3 regions, the team built TCR beta libraries. MiXCR was run by TCRdb on the multiplex PCR reads, yielding one entry per CDR3 protein. Here the sample spans approximately 300,000 distinct CDR3 sequences, over 15% being singletons. Indicated time point: newly diagnosed GD, antithyroid drugs for less than 3 months. With RNA extracted from PBMCs as input, the TCR library was made. A blood draw put around 9 milliliters of peripheral blood into EDTA tubes. As for this clonotype: No antigen is known for it. This likely comes from a read error, as the CDR3 has no conserved phenylalanine or tryptophan at its end.

This sample comprised peripheral blood mononuclear cells (PBMCs), obtained at new diagnosis, from a patient treated with antithyroid drugs. The rearrangement links TRBV27 to TRBJ2-2; D gene uncertain. This clonotype was sampled from a female donor with Graves disease. CDR3 region: CASSVGGTGELFS. As DNA, the CDR3 is TGTGCCAGCAGTGTGGGCGGCACCGGGGAGCTGTTTTCT.